The rows below give T cell receptor beta chains drawn from one sample of a study of response to subunit inactivated influenza vaccine. MiXCR, run by TCRdb on the RT-PCR reads, gives a single entry per CDR3 protein. Of roughly 160,000 distinct CDR3 sequences listed, 9.5% to 12% were seen once; the top ten hold approximately 39%. The sample here was CD8+ T cells sorted from PBMCs, taken around 25 months after vaccination. These receptors all come from a man between 50 and 69 years old who received an inactivated influenza vaccine. The CDR3 runs from the conserved cysteine through the conserved F or W. Fields, in order: clone size, J gene, V gene, D gene, CDR3 DNA, CDR3 protein. D genes are given only for firm matches. Clone size is not always given. Where it is, it says once, few, many or a class for expanded clones.

- | TRBJ2-1 | TRBV6-5 | - | TGTGCCAGCAGTTGGCGGGGATCCTACAATGAGCAGTTCTTC | CASSWRGSYNEQFF
- | TRBJ1-6 | TRBV4-3 | - | TGCGCCAGCAGGCCCTTAGGGAATTCACCCCTCCACTTT | CASRPLGNSPLHF
- | TRBJ2-5 | TRBV29-1 | TRBD1 | TGCAGCGGGACAGGAGCCCAAGAGACCCAGTACTTC | CSGTGAQETQYF
few | TRBJ2-2 | TRBV10-2 | TRBD2 | TGCGCCAGCAGTGACGGACTAGCGGGGGTCCAATTTGGTGGGGAGCTGTTTTTT | CASSDGLAGVQFGGELFF
medium-sized | TRBJ2-7 | TRBV3-1 | - | TGTGCCAGCAGCCAAGAGGCGTCTTTTACCTACGAGCAGTACTTC | CASSQEASFTYEQYF
few | TRBJ1-1 | TRBV6-5 | TRBD1 | TGTGCCAGCAGTTACAGTACAGGGGCCACTGAAGCTTTCTTT | CASSYSTGATEAFF
- | TRBJ1-5 | TRBV15 | - | TGTGCCACCAGCAGAGATCTAGCCGGACGGGATCAGCCCCAGCATTTT | CATSRDLAGRDQPQHF
- | TRBJ2-3 | TRBV5-1 | TRBD2 | TGCGCCAGCAGCTCGGCTAGCGGGGGCACAGATACGCAGTATTTT | CASSSASGGTDTQYF
few | TRBJ1-1 | TRBV6-5 | TRBD1 | TGTGCCAGCGGTAAGACAGGGGATGAGACTGAAGCTTTCTTT | CASGKTGDETEAFF
few | TRBJ2-3 | TRBV11-2 | - | TGTGCCAGCAGTGAGGGGAGGACAGATACGCAGTATTTT | CASSEGRTDTQYF
- | TRBJ2-7 | TRBV15 | - | TGTGCCACCAGCAGAGGAAGAGGGCTAGCCTACGAGCAGTACTTC | CATSRGRGLAYEQYF
- | TRBJ2-1 | TRBV5-5 | - | TGTGCCAGCCGCCCTGGCCTCCTGGGCTTATACAATGAGCAGTTCTTC | CASRPGLLGLYNEQFF
few | TRBJ1-2 | TRBV20-1 | - | TGCAGTGCTAGAGTTTGGGGTGACTATGGCTACACCTTC | CSARVWGDYGYTF
- | TRBJ2-3 | TRBV20-1 | - | TGCAGTGCTTTTTCCGGGAAGGGTACGCAGTATTTT | CSAFSGKGTQYF
many | TRBJ1-1 | TRBV16 | - | TGTGCCAGCAGCCTATCATCCACTGAAGCTTTCTTT | CASSLSSTEAFF
many | TRBJ2-1 | TRBV7-9 | TRBD1 | TGTGCCAGCAGCCTCACAGGGGACAATGAGCAGTTCTTC | CASSLTGDNEQFF
- | TRBJ2-7 | TRBV27 | - | TGTGCCAGCAGTACAACCCACCTGGGGCGCGAGCAGTACTTC | CASSTTHLGREQYF
once | TRBJ2-5 | TRBV9 | TRBD2 | TGTGCCAGCAGCGGTGTAGCGGGGACTAGCGGGAGTGCAAAGACCCAGTACTTC | CASSGVAGTSGSAKTQYF
few | TRBJ2-5 | TRBV29-1 | TRBD1 | TGCAGCGTTACGGGTGGGGACAGCTCAATAACCCAAGAGACCCAGTACTTC | CSVTGGDSSITQETQYF
- | TRBJ2-1 | TRBV12-3/TRBV12-4 | - | TGTGCCAGCAGTTTAATGACTAGTATATTCGATGAGCAGTTCTTC | CASSLMTSIFDEQFF
many | TRBJ2-7 | TRBV11-2 | - | TGTGCCAGCAGCGTAGAGGTACGGGTAGCGGCTGTTTACGAGCAGTACTTC | CASSVEVRVAAVYEQYF
few | TRBJ2-7 | TRBV27 | TRBD1 | TGTGCCAGCAGTCTAAGACAGGGTTATCACGAGCAGTACTTC | CASSLRQGYHEQYF